This T cell receptor (beta chain) derives from a study of blood T cells in healthy people across ages. A remark on this clonotype: The junction and the germline gene differ at one end; a read error may be behind it.

Each sample had at least 6 million PBMCs isolated. The use of a sample-barcoded 5' primer and a J-beta primer mix characterized a second PCR of about 7 to 12 cycles. Each single sample gave us at least 3 million CDR3-containing paired-end reads. One entry per CDR3 protein, called by TCRdb with MiXCR from the 5' RACE reads. The sample carries under 950,000 distinct CDR3 sequences, 22% recorded once. The germline CDR1 and CDR2 sequences are SGHDT and YYEEEE. The CDR3 consists of 13 residues. This sequence was found in an older man in good health. The chain joins TRBV5-6 to TRBJ2-3; D may be TRBD1 or TRBD2 (5 bases each). Material for sequencing was blood. DNA of the CDR3: TGTGCCAGCAGCATGTCCGGGACCCGATCGGTCAATTTT. Its protein product is CASSMSGTRSVNF.